Listed below are T cell receptor beta chains from one sample, sequenced in a study of blood T cell repertoires in COVID-19. Sequenced by immunoSEQ multiplex PCR; TCRdb stores in-frame clones only, minus some. There are 190,000 or so clones in the sample; roughly 89% occur only once, and roughly 6.7% lies in the top ten. Specimen: peripheral blood. These receptors were collected from a man aged 40-50 years with acute or convalescent COVID-19. The CDR3 runs from the conserved cysteine through the conserved F or W. The D gene is left open where the match is weak. Part of the rows lack a size; the others show once, few, many or a class for expanded clones.

clone_size: once; v_call: TRBV28; j_call: TRBJ1-1; d_call: .; cdr3_aa: CASRSVNTEAFF; cdr3_nt: TGTGCCAGCAGGTCGGTTAACACTGAAGCTTTCTTT
clone_size: .; v_call: TRBV7-2; j_call: TRBJ2-1; d_call: .; cdr3_aa: CASSLGQNNEQFF; cdr3_nt: TGTGCCAGCAGCCTAGGACAGAACAATGAGCAGTTCTTC
clone_size: .; v_call: TRBV28; j_call: TRBJ1-2; d_call: TRBD1; cdr3_aa: CASTPVGQETNYGYTF; cdr3_nt: TGTGCCAGCACCCCGGTCGGACAGGAGACTAACTATGGCTACACCTTC
clone_size: .; v_call: TRBV10-3; j_call: TRBJ1-4; d_call: TRBD1; cdr3_aa: CAISESDRGGEKLFF; cdr3_nt: TGTGCCATCAGTGAGTCGGACAGGGGGGGTGAAAAACTGTTTTTT
clone_size: .; v_call: TRBV5-1; j_call: TRBJ2-7; d_call: TRBD1; cdr3_aa: CASSLERTGHREQYF; cdr3_nt: TGCGCCAGCAGCTTGGAGAGGACAGGTCACCGCGAGCAGTACTTC
clone_size: .; v_call: TRBV18; j_call: TRBJ1-5; d_call: TRBD1; cdr3_aa: CASSPPGQGIIAGQPQHF; cdr3_nt: TGTGCCAGCTCACCACCGGGACAGGGGATCATTGCTGGTCAGCCCCAGCATTTT
clone_size: once; v_call: TRBV6-2/TRBV6-3; j_call: TRBJ2-6; d_call: .; cdr3_aa: CASSYLRQVHSGANVLTF; cdr3_nt: TGTGCCAGCAGTTACCTGCGACAGGTCCACTCTGGGGCCAACGTCCTGACTTTC
clone_size: .; v_call: TRBV6-6; j_call: TRBJ1-2; d_call: .; cdr3_aa: CASSSLASQGGYTF; cdr3_nt: TGTGCCAGCAGTAGCCTGGCCTCCCAGGGGGGCTACACCTTC
clone_size: .; v_call: TRBV7-2; j_call: TRBJ1-5; d_call: TRBD1; cdr3_aa: CASSLSKGAFSNQPQHF; cdr3_nt: TGTGCCAGCAGCTTGTCGAAGGGGGCTTTTAGCAATCAGCCCCAGCATTTT
clone_size: .; v_call: TRBV5-4; j_call: TRBJ2-3; d_call: TRBD2; cdr3_aa: CASTFSGGPPDTQYF; cdr3_nt: TGTGCCAGCACCTTTAGCGGGGGGCCACCAGATACGCAGTATTTT
clone_size: .; v_call: TRBV19; j_call: TRBJ1-2; d_call: TRBD1; cdr3_aa: CASSIAQGEVGYTF; cdr3_nt: TGTGCCAGTAGTATAGCGCAGGGGGAAGTCGGCTACACCTTC
clone_size: .; v_call: TRBV19; j_call: TRBJ1-6; d_call: .; cdr3_aa: CASNLPGVRDSPLHF; cdr3_nt: TGTGCCAGTAATCTCCCAGGGGTCAGGGATTCACCCCTCCACTTT
clone_size: once; v_call: TRBV5-1; j_call: TRBJ2-5; d_call: TRBD1; cdr3_aa: CASSLPGQGETQYF; cdr3_nt: TGCGCCAGCAGCTTGCCCGGACAGGGTGAGACCCAGTACTTC
clone_size: .; v_call: TRBV27; j_call: TRBJ1-1; d_call: .; cdr3_aa: CASSPRRETEAFF; cdr3_nt: TGTGCCAGCAGTCCAAGGAGGGAGACTGAAGCTTTCTTT
clone_size: .; v_call: TRBV4-2; j_call: TRBJ2-1; d_call: TRBD2; cdr3_aa: CASSPTLRGDNNEQFF; cdr3_nt: TGTGCCAGCAGCCCGACCCTGCGGGGGGACAACAATGAGCAGTTCTTC
clone_size: .; v_call: TRBV3-1/TRBV3-2; j_call: TRBJ1-2; d_call: .; cdr3_aa: CASSQGGNYGYTF; cdr3_nt: TGTGCCAGCAGCCAAGGAGGGAACTATGGCTACACCTTC
clone_size: .; v_call: TRBV18; j_call: TRBJ1-4; d_call: TRBD1; cdr3_aa: CASSPDRGKEKLFF; cdr3_nt: TGTGCCAGCTCACCGGACAGGGGGAAGGAAAAACTGTTTTTT
clone_size: .; v_call: TRBV19; j_call: TRBJ1-6; d_call: .; cdr3_aa: CASTQGLWSPLHF; cdr3_nt: TGTGCCAGTACCCAGGGGTTGTGGTCACCCCTCCACTTT
clone_size: few; v_call: TRBV7-3; j_call: TRBJ1-1; d_call: .; cdr3_aa: CASSSGLHTEAFF; cdr3_nt: TGTGCCAGCAGCTCGGGACTTCACACTGAAGCTTTCTTT
clone_size: .; v_call: TRBV2; j_call: TRBJ2-7; d_call: .; cdr3_aa: CASSAGWLGSSYEQYF; cdr3_nt: TGTGCCAGCAGTGCCGGATGGTTAGGGAGCTCCTACGAGCAGTACTTC
clone_size: .; v_call: TRBV4-1; j_call: TRBJ1-2; d_call: .; cdr3_aa: CASSQDQYSYGYTF; cdr3_nt: TGCGCCAGCAGCCAAGATCAGTACAGCTATGGCTACACCTTC
clone_size: .; v_call: TRBV6-5; j_call: TRBJ1-5; d_call: .; cdr3_aa: CASSHRSADQPQHF; cdr3_nt: TGTGCCAGCAGTCACAGGAGCGCGGATCAGCCCCAGCATTTT